The rows below give T cell receptor beta chains drawn from one sample of a study of CD8+CD57+ T cells in acquired aplastic anemia. TCRdb itself ran the reads through MiXCR, one entry per CDR3 protein. Of about 200,000 distinct CDR3 sequences listed, 40% to 60% are singletons. Sample: sorted CD4+, CD8+, or CD8+CD57+ T cells (not recorded which) from PBMCs. These receptor sequences come from a human donor with aplastic anemia. Both conserved end residues are part of each CDR3. Fields, in order: clone size, V gene, J gene, D gene, CDR3 protein, CDR3 DNA. The D gene is left open where the match is weak. Size values are once, few and many counts, or a class for expanded clones, and some rows have none.

many,TRBV4-1,TRBJ1-6,NA,CASSQMTSGTSYNSPLHF,TGCGCCAGCAGCCAGATGACATCAGGGACCTCCTATAATTCACCCCTCCACTTT
few,TRBV3-1,TRBJ2-4,TRBD2,CASSQREVGIQYF,TGTGCCAGCAGCCAGCGGGAGGTCGGCATTCAGTACTTC
NA,TRBV7-6,TRBJ2-1,NA,CASSLGETHNEQFF,TGTGCCAGCAGCTTAGGGGAAACCCACAATGAGCAGTTCTTC
NA,TRBV3-1,TRBJ2-3,TRBD1,CASSQDFGQGTSTDTQYF,TGTGCCAGCAGCCAAGATTTTGGACAGGGGACTAGCACAGATACGCAGTATTTT
many,TRBV29-1,TRBJ2-2,TRBD1,CSAMDRGDTGELFF,TGCAGCGCCATGGACAGGGGGGACACCGGGGAGCTGTTTTTT
many,TRBV7-9,TRBJ1-4,NA,CASSLNDRNNEKLFF,TGTGCCAGCAGCTTAAACGATAGGAATAATGAAAAACTGTTTTTT
few,TRBV11-2,TRBJ2-4,TRBD1,CASSLGRRGQGQPAKNIQYF,TGTGCCAGCAGCTTAGGGAGGAGGGGACAGGGCCAACCCGCCAAAAACATTCAGTACTTC
once,TRBV7-3,TRBJ1-2,NA,CASIPPGEPYGHTF,TGTGCCAGCATCCCGCCCGGGGAACCGTATGGCCACACCTTC
NA,TRBV7-9,TRBJ1-6,NA,CASSQDTPTDSPLHF,TGCGCCAGCAGCCAAGATACGCCGACAGATTCACCCCTCCACTTT
NA,TRBV20-1,TRBJ2-7,TRBD2,CSASFTSGNEQYF,TGCAGTGCTAGTTTTACTAGCGGAAACGAGCAGTACTTC
many,TRBV20-1,TRBJ1-5,TRBD1,CSARSGTGNNQPQHF,TGCAGTGCTAGAAGTGGGACAGGGAACAATCAGCCCCAGCATTTT
NA,TRBV5-4,TRBJ1-2,TRBD1,CASSFRQGSYGYTF,TGTGCCAGCAGCTTCAGACAGGGATCCTATGGCTACACCTTC
NA,TRBV30,TRBJ1-2,NA,CAWSKGYTF,TGTGCCTGGAGTAAGGGCTACACCTTC
NA,TRBV7-9,TRBJ2-1,NA,CASSDPGQRDNEQFF,TGTGCCAGCAGCGACCCGGGTCAGAGGGACAATGAGCAGTTCTTC
many,TRBV19,TRBJ2-7,TRBD1,CASSISVDRDSYEQYF,TGTGCCAGTAGTATATCGGTCGACAGGGATTCCTACGAGCAGTACTTC
many,TRBV9,TRBJ1-2,NA,CASSVGGTNYGYTF,TGTGCCAGCAGCGTAGGGGGGACTAACTATGGCTACACCTTC
many,TRBV3-1,TRBJ1-6,NA,CASSQSQTRSPLHF,TGTGCCAGCAGCCAAAGTCAGACTCGTTCACCCCTCCACTTT
NA,TRBV29-1,TRBJ1-1,NA,CSAKAIREAFF,TGCAGCGCGAAGGCCATTAGAGAAGCTTTCTTT
many,TRBV19,TRBJ1-1,NA,CASSSGKDVGGRTEAFF,TGTGCCAGTAGCAGCGGTAAGGACGTCGGGGGTAGGACTGAAGCTTTCTTT
few,TRBV7-9,TRBJ2-7,NA,CASSLAGLARASEQYF,TGTGCCAGCAGCTTAGCGGGGCTAGCGAGGGCCTCCGAGCAGTACTTC
NA,TRBV11-3,TRBJ2-7,NA,CASSPGFPDEQYF,TGTGCCAGCAGTCCTGGGTTCCCAGACGAGCAGTACTTC
few,TRBV7-9,TRBJ1-1,NA,CASTPDWSFNTEAFF,TGTGCCAGCACCCCCGACTGGTCTTTTAACACTGAAGCTTTCTTT
many,TRBV6-1,TRBJ2-7,NA,CASSRGNDRATYEQYF,TGTGCCAGCAGTCGGGGGAACGACAGGGCGACCTACGAGCAGTACTTC
NA,TRBV18,TRBJ2-2,NA,CASSPQENTGELFF,TGTGCCAGCTCACCTCAGGAGAACACCGGGGAGCTGTTTTTT
many,TRBV19,TRBJ2-1,TRBD2,CASSIVVGLTTPYNEQFF,TGTGCCAGTAGTATAGTGGTGGGACTAACTACGCCCTACAATGAGCAGTTCTTC
NA,TRBV12-3/TRBV12-4,TRBJ2-3,TRBD2,CASSPGLAGGGGDTQYF,TGTGCCAGCAGCCCGGGACTAGCGGGGGGGGGAGGAGATACGCAGTATTTT
NA,TRBV20-1,TRBJ1-6,TRBD1,CSARETGGNNSPLHF,TGCAGTGCTAGAGAGACAGGGGGCAACAATTCACCCCTCCACTTT
NA,TRBV9,TRBJ1-4,NA,CASSLDGHNEKLFF,TGTGCCAGCAGTCTGGACGGTCATAATGAAAAACTGTTTTTT
many,TRBV4-1,TRBJ2-1,NA,CASSQDRGGSYNEQFF,TGCGCCAGCAGCCAAGATAGGGGGGGCTCTTACAATGAGCAGTTCTTC
NA,TRBV6-6,TRBJ1-2,NA,CASSVKGYGYTF,TGTGCCAGCAGCGTAAAAGGTTATGGCTACACCTTC
NA,TRBV25-1,TRBJ2-1,NA,CASSYGSELNSGTYNEQFF,TGTGCCAGCAGTTACGGATCCGAACTAAACTCTGGAACGTACAATGAGCAGTTCTTC
many,TRBV20-1,TRBJ2-1,TRBD1,CSASGQGDYNEQFF,TGCAGTGCTAGCGGACAGGGCGACTACAATGAGCAGTTCTTC
once,TRBV6-1,TRBJ2-7,NA,CASSSLEQYF,TGTGCCAGCAGTTCTCTCGAGCAGTACTTC
NA,TRBV2,TRBJ2-7,NA,CASNRDGPYEQYF,TGTGCCAGCAATCGGGACGGACCCTACGAGCAGTACTTC
NA,TRBV5-1,TRBJ2-7,TRBD1,CASSLGTASTSYEQYF,TGCGCCAGCAGCCTTGGGACAGCTTCTACCTCCTACGAGCAGTACTTC
few,TRBV7-8,TRBJ2-7,TRBD1,CASSLGDRPSYEQYF,TGTGCCAGCAGCTTAGGGGACAGGCCTTCCTACGAGCAGTACTTC
NA,TRBV7-6,TRBJ2-2,NA,CASSQAQGNTGELFF,TGTGCCAGCAGCCAGGCTCAGGGGAACACCGGGGAGCTGTTTTTT
many,TRBV7-9,TRBJ2-1,TRBD1,CASSLGTGQVVDEQFF,TGTGCCAGCAGCTTAGGAACGGGACAGGTCGTAGATGAGCAGTTCTTC
many,TRBV18,TRBJ2-2,NA,CASSPVNTGELFF,TGTGCCAGCTCACCCGTCAACACCGGGGAGCTGTTTTTT
many,TRBV19,TRBJ2-2,TRBD1,CASSKEWDRGPGELFF,TGTGCCAGTAGTAAGGAATGGGACAGGGGGCCTGGGGAGCTGTTTTTT
NA,TRBV6-2/TRBV6-3,TRBJ2-7,TRBD1,CASSWDRTSYEQYF,TGTGCCAGCAGTTGGGACAGGACCTCCTACGAGCAGTACTTC
many,TRBV28,TRBJ2-1,TRBD1,CASSLGGGTGRNEQFF,TGTGCCAGCAGTTTAGGAGGGGGGACAGGACGGAATGAGCAGTTCTTC
once,TRBV12-3/TRBV12-4,TRBJ1-5,TRBD1,CASSFPGQGKPQHF,TGTGCCAGCAGTTTTCCGGGACAGGGAAAGCCCCAGCATTTT
NA,TRBV7-9,TRBJ1-6,NA,CASSLVGAPRESPLHF,TGTGCCAGCAGCTTAGTCGGGGCCCCTAGGGAATCACCCCTCCACTTT
many,TRBV7-2,TRBJ1-1,NA,CASSLQNGDTEAFF,TGTGCCAGCAGCTTACAAAACGGGGACACTGAAGCTTTCTTT
NA,TRBV12-3/TRBV12-4,TRBJ1-4,NA,CASSLTLGYQTGGKLSF,TGTGCCAGCAGTTTAACCCTAGGCTACCAAACAGGAGGAAAACTGTCTTTT
NA,TRBV2,TRBJ2-7,NA,CASIVLYEQYF,TGTGCCAGCATTGTTCTCTACGAGCAGTACTTC
many,TRBV6-5,TRBJ1-1,NA,CASSPTRQDTEAFF,TGTGCCAGCAGCCCAACCCGTCAGGACACTGAAGCTTTCTTT
many,TRBV12-3/TRBV12-4,TRBJ2-3,TRBD2,CASSPLAGGADTQYF,TGTGCCAGCAGTCCACTAGCGGGGGGTGCAGATACGCAGTATTTT
NA,TRBV19,TRBJ2-7,NA,CASSTYAREVYEQYF,TGTGCCAGTAGTACCTACGCGAGGGAGGTCTACGAGCAGTACTTC
NA,TRBV11-3,TRBJ2-3,TRBD2,CASSHGGGSNGGTTDTQYF,TGTGCCAGCAGCCACGGTGGAGGTAGTAACGGGGGGACCACAGATACGCAGTATTTT